A selection of T cell receptor beta chains follows, all from one sample in a study of graft-versus-host responses after intestinal transplantation. Which antigens these TCRs recognize remains unknown. The table came from immunoSEQ multiplex PCR; TCRdb's copy has only in-frame clones and leaves some out. Here the sample spans roughly 85,000 clones, around 90% being singletons. Here the sequenced sample was unstimulated CD8+ T cells sorted from spleen or lymph node cells, taken before transplant. The source is a human donor who was the organ donor for an intestinal transplant. Each CDR3 is given with its conserved first and last residue. The order of the fields is J gene, V gene, clone size, D gene, CDR3 DNA, CDR3 protein. D genes are given only for firm matches. Expanded clones get a size class; other rows say once, few or many, or leave the size out.

j_call: TRBJ2-1
v_call: TRBV6-1
clone_size: -
d_call: -
cdr3_nt: TGTGCCAGCAGTGAATTTCCCGGGGGCAATGAGCAGTTCTTC
cdr3_aa: CASSEFPGGNEQFF

j_call: TRBJ2-7
v_call: TRBV20-1
clone_size: -
d_call: -
cdr3_nt: TGCAGTGCTAGAGACGGATACGAGCAGTACTTC
cdr3_aa: CSARDGYEQYF

j_call: TRBJ1-6
v_call: TRBV7-4
clone_size: -
d_call: -
cdr3_nt: TGTGCCAGCAGCTTGGCGTCCGGTGGTCCCGTCCCGGTTTCCTCCTATAATTCACCCCTCCACTTT
cdr3_aa: CASSLASGGPVPVSSYNSPLHF

j_call: TRBJ2-1
v_call: TRBV4-1
clone_size: once
d_call: -
cdr3_nt: TGCGCCAGCAGCCCGCTCTACGGAAATGATGAGCAGTTCTTC
cdr3_aa: CASSPLYGNDEQFF

j_call: TRBJ2-3
v_call: TRBV4-2
clone_size: -
d_call: -
cdr3_nt: TGTGCCAGCAGCCAGAAACTAGGATACACAGATACGCAGTATTTT
cdr3_aa: CASSQKLGYTDTQYF

j_call: TRBJ1-1
v_call: TRBV27
clone_size: -
d_call: -
cdr3_nt: TGTGCCAGCAGTTTGACAGGCACTGAAGCTTTCTTT
cdr3_aa: CASSLTGTEAFF

j_call: TRBJ2-3
v_call: TRBV2
clone_size: -
d_call: -
cdr3_nt: TGTGCCAGCAGTGATTTACCCTGGAAAAGTGCAGATACGCAGTATTTT
cdr3_aa: CASSDLPWKSADTQYF

j_call: TRBJ2-3
v_call: TRBV5-1
clone_size: -
d_call: TRBD2
cdr3_nt: TGCGCCAGCAGCTTGACTAGCGGGGTTTCAGATACGCAGTATTTT
cdr3_aa: CASSLTSGVSDTQYF

j_call: TRBJ1-1
v_call: TRBV4-1
clone_size: -
d_call: -
cdr3_nt: TGCGCCAGCAGCCTATTCCGGGCCGAGGACACTGAAGCTTTCTTT
cdr3_aa: CASSLFRAEDTEAFF

j_call: TRBJ2-2
v_call: TRBV6-4
clone_size: few
d_call: -
cdr3_nt: TGTGCCAGCAGTGATTCGACAGGCACCGGGGAGCTGTTTTTT
cdr3_aa: CASSDSTGTGELFF

j_call: TRBJ2-5
v_call: TRBV10-1
clone_size: -
d_call: TRBD1
cdr3_nt: TGCGCCAGTCACAGGGGAGAGACCCAGTACTTC
cdr3_aa: CASHRGETQYF

j_call: TRBJ2-1
v_call: TRBV6-4
clone_size: -
d_call: TRBD1
cdr3_nt: TGTGCCAGCAGTGACTCGGGACAGGTGGTGGTCTCCGAGCAGTTCTTC
cdr3_aa: CASSDSGQVVVSEQFF

j_call: TRBJ2-7
v_call: TRBV19
clone_size: -
d_call: TRBD2
cdr3_nt: TGTGCCAGTAGTTTCGGGACTAGCGGCTACGAGCAGTACTTC
cdr3_aa: CASSFGTSGYEQYF

j_call: TRBJ2-3
v_call: TRBV19
clone_size: -
d_call: -
cdr3_nt: TGTGCCAGTAGTATAGAGAGCACAGATACGCAGTATTTT
cdr3_aa: CASSIESTDTQYF

j_call: TRBJ2-1
v_call: TRBV2
clone_size: -
d_call: TRBD2
cdr3_nt: TGTGCCTACACGACCCCGGGACTAGTTACCGATGAGCAGTTCTTC
cdr3_aa: CAYTTPGLVTDEQFF

j_call: TRBJ1-2
v_call: TRBV13
clone_size: -
d_call: TRBD1
cdr3_nt: TGTGCCAGCAGCTTAGGGGGACAGGTTGGGGACTATGGCTACACCTTC
cdr3_aa: CASSLGGQVGDYGYTF

j_call: TRBJ1-5
v_call: TRBV4-1
clone_size: -
d_call: -
cdr3_nt: TGCGCCAGCAGCAAGTGGCAGGGGTCTGATCAGCCCCAGCATTTT
cdr3_aa: CASSKWQGSDQPQHF

j_call: TRBJ1-2
v_call: TRBV9
clone_size: -
d_call: -
cdr3_nt: TGTGCCAGCAGCGTAGGGGTGGGGGCTGTGAGAGGCTACACCTTC
cdr3_aa: CASSVGVGAVRGYTF

j_call: TRBJ2-1
v_call: TRBV4-1
clone_size: -
d_call: TRBD2
cdr3_nt: TGCGCCAGCAGCCCAGTTCCGCGGGGGGCCTACAATGAGCAGTTCTTC
cdr3_aa: CASSPVPRGAYNEQFF

j_call: TRBJ2-7
v_call: TRBV21-1
clone_size: -
d_call: -
cdr3_nt: TGTGCCAGCAGCGGGTACGAGCAGTACTTC
cdr3_aa: CASSGYEQYF

j_call: TRBJ2-1
v_call: TRBV9
clone_size: -
d_call: -
cdr3_nt: TGTGCCAGCAGCGTAGGGAGGGGGAGTGAGCAGTTCTTC
cdr3_aa: CASSVGRGSEQFF

j_call: TRBJ1-1
v_call: TRBV5-1
clone_size: -
d_call: -
cdr3_nt: TGCGCCAGCAAACCTGGGAGGGTTTACACTGAAGCTTTCTTT
cdr3_aa: CASKPGRVYTEAFF